One T cell receptor beta chain is described in this entry. Its cognate antigen has yet to be identified. No clone much larger than this one lies a single base away; base qualities are absent. This sample is drawn from a study of blood T cell repertoires in COVID-19 (dated by TCRdb to about 2020). In terms of the full investigation: Samples from collaborators originated in the United States, Italy and Spain and spanned both the acute and convalescent phases of COVID-19. The prospective study material was composed of cDNA or gDNA derived from T cells, B-cell-depleted T cells, or PBMCs. The sample metadata nearly always contained a de-identified subject ID, COVID-19 status, age in years and sex. Samples came from the ongoing ImmuneRACE study (first 160 participants) plus 1,254 subjects from 6 global collaborators. Where available, HLA class I and class II types were taken from metadata supplied by the sample provider and were not determined by assay-based typing. Subjects who had been exposed to COVID-19, were actively infected with it, or had recovered from it provided the deeply sampled blood TCRbeta repertoires that made up the dataset. The repertoires were released in a freely available public database intended as a resource for research on the immune response to SARS-CoV-2. Overall results and qualifications from the work: Clinical and demographic metadata were provided uncurated, with the amount varying by source and participant.

CDR1 is given as MNHEY and CDR2 as SVGEGT, both from the germline V gene. From the cysteine through the phenylalanine, the CDR3 covers 14 amino acids. The kept DNA is CDR3 alone, 42 bases in frame from the first base. V gives up 5 bases and J gives up 4 bases, and the segment between their germline ends measures 14 bases. TCRbeta CDR3 regions were amplified from genomic DNA by means of the immunoSEQ Assay, a bias-controlled multiplex PCR. In the paper's pipeline: Nucleated cell counts per sample were estimated from amplification of reference gene primers within the assay. To quantify the absolute abundance of each unique TCRbeta CDR3 rearrangement, sequence reads were collapsed and filtered. For each sample, productive Simpson clonality was calculated as the square root of Simpson's diversity index across productive rearrangements. Entries here come from immuneACCESS through TCRdb and include only in-frame sequences with V and J called. Some clones fail to appear in such tables; in the studies checked, an unresolved V gene covers under half of the shortfall, and the cause of the remainder is unknown. Clonal size and the V and J genes are those of that table, whereas D and trimming came from the DNA. The sample table contains roughly 210,000 clones; only one count was recorded for around four fifths of them. Together, the top ten hold under 12% of the sample.

One collaborating source in Seattle enrolled patients while the patients were actively infected and followed the patients over time throughout the course of disease. The collaborating institutions used their own protocols to collect whole blood in K2EDTA tubes. For TCRbeta analysis, collaborator samples were shipped as frozen whole blood, as isolated PBMCs, or as DNA extracted from either sample type. This TCR was recovered from a woman of 80 years or more with COVID-19, enrolled during active disease. The sequence is built from TRBV6-2 or TRBV6-3 and TRBJ1-2; TRBD1 is possibly the D segment (5 matching bases). The sample comprised peripheral blood. At the DNA level, the sequence is TGTGCCAGCAGTGGTAGGGGAGGTGGCTATGGCTACACCTTC. This yields the protein CASSGRGGGYGYTF.